This T cell receptor beta chain is drawn from a study of T cell responses to AZD1222 COVID-19 vaccine. Study-level points and caveats: Sampled repertoires all dated from after the peak T cell response.

The table came from immunoSEQ multiplex PCR; TCRdb's copy has only in-frame clones and leaves some out. The sample holds nearly 110,000 clones, 90% seen once. In regard to this clone: Its antigen is not identified.

V was clipped by 8 bases and J by 3 bases, with 11 bases between them. CDR1 SNHLY and CDR2 FYNNEI come from the germline V gene. The CDR3 is made up of 13 amino acids. The genes are TRBV2 and TRBJ1-5; D ambiguous. The TCR originated in an adult who received the AZD1222 COVID-19 vaccine. The sequencing used peripheral blood, collected 28 days after the second AZD1222 dose. The DNA for the CDR3 is TGTGCCAGCGATGACCAGCACAATCAGCCCCAGCATTTT. Encoded protein: CASDDQHNQPQHF.